This paragraph reports one TCR beta chain. As yet, its antigen is unknown. The CDR3 covers 17 residues. Trimming stripped 0 bases from V and 7 bases from J, with 18 bases between. CDR1 is LGHNA, CDR2 YNFKEQ, per germline. This sample was taken from a study of cytomegalovirus exposure and HLA in healthy donors. The donors comprised healthy bone marrow donors. Nominal health characterized the donors when sampled, though unrecorded immune exposures were likely. General study findings and limits: Most likely, a cluster of highly shared sequence variants arose as a sequencing artifact.

PCR primers comprised 60 Vbeta and 13 Jbeta primers. The table came from immunoSEQ multiplex PCR; TCRdb's copy has only in-frame clones and leaves some out. The sample has approximately 150,000 clones, about 73% seen once. Sequenced sample: PBMCs. The clonotype originates from a woman in her 50s in good health and CMV-seropositive. V and J are TRBV4-2 and TRBJ1-4; D not resolved. The CDR3 sequence is CASSQDRVDRRGEKLFF. The CDR3 nucleotides are TGTGCCAGCAGCCAAGATCGGGTAGACCGACGAGGTGAAAAACTGTTTTTT.